The present T cell receptor (beta chain) was sequenced within a study of T-cell memory formation after mild COVID-19. Employing constant-segment primers, 5'RACE generated TCR alpha and TCR beta cDNA libraries bearing sample barcodes and UMIs. MiXCR was run by TCRdb on the 5' RACE reads, yielding one entry per CDR3 protein. Of over 120,000 distinct CDR3 sequences listed, about 6% are singletons. V shed 3 bases and J 1 base; nucleotides not matched to a gene: 3. The germline gives CDR1 DFQATT, CDR2 SNEGSKA (reference sequence). This CDR3 contains 16 residues. Study-level points and caveats: Clonal second-wave expansions that peaked on day 37 had unconfirmed SARS-CoV-2 specificity.

This clonotype has a handful of counts. Antigen specificity is unknown. The sequence derives from an adult woman who had mild COVID-19 (a few samples of this study predate the infection). Cell type and time point are not known. This chain uses TRBV20-1 with TRBJ2-1, with TRBD2 identical over 13 bases. Sequenced input: PBMCs or a T cell subset sorted from them (not recorded which). CDR3 DNA sequence: TGCAGTGCTAGTTCGGGACTAGCGGGATCCTACAATGAGCAGTTCTTC. Protein sequence: CSASSGLAGSYNEQFF.